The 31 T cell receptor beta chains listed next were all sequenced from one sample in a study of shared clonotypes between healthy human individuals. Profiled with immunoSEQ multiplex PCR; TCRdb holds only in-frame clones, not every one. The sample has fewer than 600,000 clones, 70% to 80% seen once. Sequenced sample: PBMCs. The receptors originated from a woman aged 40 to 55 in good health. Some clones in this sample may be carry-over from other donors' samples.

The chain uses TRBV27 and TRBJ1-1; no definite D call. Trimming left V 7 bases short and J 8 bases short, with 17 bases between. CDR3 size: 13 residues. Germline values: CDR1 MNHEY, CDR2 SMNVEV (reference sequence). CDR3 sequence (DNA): TGTGCCAGCAACCAAATACCGGGCTCGGAAGCTTTCTTT. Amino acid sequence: CASNQIPGSEAFF.

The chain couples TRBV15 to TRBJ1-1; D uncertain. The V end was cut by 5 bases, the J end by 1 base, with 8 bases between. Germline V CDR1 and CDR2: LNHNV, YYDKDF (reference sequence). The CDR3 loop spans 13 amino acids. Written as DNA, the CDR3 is TGTGCCACCAGCCGTTCAAGGAACACTGAAGCTTTCTTT. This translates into CATSRSRNTEAFF.

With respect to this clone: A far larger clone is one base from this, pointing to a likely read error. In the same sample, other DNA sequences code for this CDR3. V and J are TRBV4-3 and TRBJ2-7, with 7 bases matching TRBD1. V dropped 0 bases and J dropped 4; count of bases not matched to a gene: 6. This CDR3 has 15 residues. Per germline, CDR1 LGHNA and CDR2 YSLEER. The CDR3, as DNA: TGCGCCAGCAGCCAAGAGACAGGGAACCTATACGAGCAGTACTTC. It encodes CASSQETGNLYEQYF.

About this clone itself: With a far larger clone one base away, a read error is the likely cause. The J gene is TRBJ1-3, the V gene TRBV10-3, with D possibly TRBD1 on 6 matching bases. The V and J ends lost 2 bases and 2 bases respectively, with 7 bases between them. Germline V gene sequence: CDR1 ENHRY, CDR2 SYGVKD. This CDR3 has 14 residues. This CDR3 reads CAISEAGAGNTIYF. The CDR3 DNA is TGTGCCATCAGTGAGGCAGGGGCTGGAAACACCATATATTTT.

This CDR3 is CASSLPSGRGTDTQYF. The CDR3 DNA sequence: TGTGCCAGCTCACTGCCCAGCGGGAGGGGTACAGATACGCAGTATTTT. The V call is TRBV18, the J call TRBJ2-3, with TRBD2 identical over 10 bases. Germline CDR1 reads KGHSH; CDR2 reads LQKENI. After removal of 4 bases from V and 3 bases from J, the junction contained 7 bases not matched to a gene. There are 16 residues in the CDR3.

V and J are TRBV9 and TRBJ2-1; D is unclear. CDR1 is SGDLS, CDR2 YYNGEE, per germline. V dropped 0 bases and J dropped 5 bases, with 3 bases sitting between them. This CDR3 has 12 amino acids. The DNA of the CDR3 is TGTGCCAGCAGCGTAGATGACAATGAGCAGTTCTTC. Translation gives CASSVDDNEQFF.

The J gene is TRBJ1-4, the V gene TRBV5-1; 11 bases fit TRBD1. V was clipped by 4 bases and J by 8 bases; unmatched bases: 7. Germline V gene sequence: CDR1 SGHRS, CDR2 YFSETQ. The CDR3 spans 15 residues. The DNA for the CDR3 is TGCGCCAGCAGCACGAGGACAGGGGGCGGCGAAAAACTGTTTTTT. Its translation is CASSTRTGGGEKLFF.

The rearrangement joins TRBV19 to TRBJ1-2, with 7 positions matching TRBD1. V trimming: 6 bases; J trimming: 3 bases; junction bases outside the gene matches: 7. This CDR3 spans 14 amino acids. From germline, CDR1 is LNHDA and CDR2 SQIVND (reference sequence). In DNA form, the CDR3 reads TGTGCCAGTAGCATACAGGGGAGATACTATGGCTACACCTTC. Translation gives CASSIQGRYYGYTF.

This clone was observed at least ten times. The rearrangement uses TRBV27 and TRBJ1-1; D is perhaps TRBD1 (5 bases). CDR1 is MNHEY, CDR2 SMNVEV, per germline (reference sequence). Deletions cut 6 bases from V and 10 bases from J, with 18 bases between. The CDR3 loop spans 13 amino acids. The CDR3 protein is CASSVDSQVGAFF. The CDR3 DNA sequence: TGTGCCAGCAGCGTTGACAGCCAGGTGGGAGCTTTCTTT.

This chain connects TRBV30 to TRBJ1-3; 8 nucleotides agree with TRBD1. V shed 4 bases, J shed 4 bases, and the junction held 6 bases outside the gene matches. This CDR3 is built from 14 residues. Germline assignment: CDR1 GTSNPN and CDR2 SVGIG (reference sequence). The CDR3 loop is CAWKAGGAGNTIYF. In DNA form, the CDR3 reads TGTGCCTGGAAAGCAGGGGGCGCGGGAAACACCATATATTTT.

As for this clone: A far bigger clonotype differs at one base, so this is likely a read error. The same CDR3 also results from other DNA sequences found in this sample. Here the CDR3 DNA reads TGCAGCGTTGAAGTGGCGACACAAGAGACCCAGTACTTC. Protein: CSVEVATQETQYF. V usage is TRBV29-1 and J usage is TRBJ2-5; D is undetermined. The CDR3 runs 13 residues. Deletions cut 1 base from V and 2 bases from J, with 8 bases between. CDR1 and CDR2 (germline): SQVTM, ANQGSEA. Based on the CDR3 plus reference TRBV29-1 and TRBJ2-5, the full variable domain is SAVISQKPSRDICQRGTSLTIQCQVDSQVTMMFWYRQQPGQSLTLIATANQGSEATYESGFVIDKFPISRPNLTFSTLTVSNMSPEDSSIYLCSVEVATQETQYFGPGTRLLVL.

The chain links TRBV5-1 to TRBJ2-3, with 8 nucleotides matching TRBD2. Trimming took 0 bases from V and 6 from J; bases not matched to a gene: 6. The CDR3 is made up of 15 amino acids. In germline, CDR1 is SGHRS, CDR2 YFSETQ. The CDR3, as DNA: TGCGCCAGCAGCTTGGAAGGGACTAGAGACGATACGCAGTATTTT. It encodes CASSLEGTRDDTQYF.

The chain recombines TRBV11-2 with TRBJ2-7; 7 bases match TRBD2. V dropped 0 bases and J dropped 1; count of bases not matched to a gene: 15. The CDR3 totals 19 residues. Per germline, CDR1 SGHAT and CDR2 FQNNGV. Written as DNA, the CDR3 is TGTGCCAGCAGCTTAGACGAGCGGGGATTAATCGACAGATCCTACGAGCAGTACTTC. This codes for CASSLDERGLIDRSYEQYF.

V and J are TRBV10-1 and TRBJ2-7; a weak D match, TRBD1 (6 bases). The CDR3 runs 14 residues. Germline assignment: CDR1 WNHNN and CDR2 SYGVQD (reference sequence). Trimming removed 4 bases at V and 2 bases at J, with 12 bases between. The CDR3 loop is CASSAGTITYEQYF. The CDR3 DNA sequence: TGCGCCAGCAGTGCCGGGACAATTACCTACGAGCAGTACTTC.

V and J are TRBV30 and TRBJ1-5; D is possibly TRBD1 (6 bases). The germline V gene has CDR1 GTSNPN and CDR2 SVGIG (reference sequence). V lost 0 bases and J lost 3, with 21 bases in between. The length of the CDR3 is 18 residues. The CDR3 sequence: CAWSVEMGQGGFNQPQHF. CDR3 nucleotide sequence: TGTGCCTGGAGTGTAGAGATGGGACAAGGAGGATTCAATCAGCCCCAGCATTTT. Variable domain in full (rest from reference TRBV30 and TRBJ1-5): SQTIHQWPATLVQPVGSPLSLECTVEGTSNPNLYWYRQAAGRGLQLLFYSVGIGQISSEVPQNLSASRPQDRQFILSSKKLLLSDSGFYLCAWSVEMGQGGFNQPQHFGDGTRLSIL.

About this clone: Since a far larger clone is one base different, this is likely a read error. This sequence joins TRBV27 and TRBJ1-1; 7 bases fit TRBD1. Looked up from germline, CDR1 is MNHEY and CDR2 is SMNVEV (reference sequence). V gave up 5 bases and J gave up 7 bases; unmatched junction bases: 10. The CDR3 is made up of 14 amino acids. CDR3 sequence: CASSRDSPEGEAFF. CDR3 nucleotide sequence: TGTGCCAGCAGTCGGGACAGCCCTGAGGGTGAAGCTTTCTTT.

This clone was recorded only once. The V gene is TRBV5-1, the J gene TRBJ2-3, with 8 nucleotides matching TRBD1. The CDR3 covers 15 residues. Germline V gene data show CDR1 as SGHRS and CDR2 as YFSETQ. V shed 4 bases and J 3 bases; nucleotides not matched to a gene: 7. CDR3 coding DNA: TGCGCCAGCAGCCTAAGGACAGGGAGGACAGATACGCAGTATTTT. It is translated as CASSLRTGRTDTQYF.

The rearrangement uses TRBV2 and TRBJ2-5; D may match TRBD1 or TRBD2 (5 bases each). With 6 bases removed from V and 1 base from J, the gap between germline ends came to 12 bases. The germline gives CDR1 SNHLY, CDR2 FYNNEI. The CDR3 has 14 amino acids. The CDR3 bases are TGTGCCAGCAGGACCGGGACGGCCCAAGAGACCCAGTACTTC. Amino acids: CASRTGTAQETQYF.

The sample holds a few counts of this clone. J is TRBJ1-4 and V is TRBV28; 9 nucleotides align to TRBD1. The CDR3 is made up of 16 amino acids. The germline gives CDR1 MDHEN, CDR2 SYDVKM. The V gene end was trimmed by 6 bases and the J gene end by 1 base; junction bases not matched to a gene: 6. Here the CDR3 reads CASRTTGGGTNEKLFF. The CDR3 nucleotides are TGTGCCAGCAGGACCACAGGGGGCGGAACTAATGAAAAACTGTTTTTT.

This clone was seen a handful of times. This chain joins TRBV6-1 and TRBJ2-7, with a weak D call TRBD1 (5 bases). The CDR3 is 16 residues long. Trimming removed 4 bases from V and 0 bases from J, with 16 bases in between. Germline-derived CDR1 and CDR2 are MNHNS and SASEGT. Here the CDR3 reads CASSVEDSPSSYEQYF. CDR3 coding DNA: TGTGCCAGCAGTGTTGAAGACAGCCCCAGCTCCTACGAGCAGTACTTC.

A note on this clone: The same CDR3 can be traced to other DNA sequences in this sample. CDR3 nucleotides: TGCAGTGCTAGAGAGGGGTACGAGCAGTACTTC. This sequence encodes CSAREGYEQYF. V is TRBV20-1 and J is TRBJ2-7; D not resolved. The V gene's germline CDR1 is DFQATT and CDR2 SNEGSKA (reference sequence). V was pared by 0 bases and J by 4 bases, with 4 bases between. CDR3 length equals 11 residues.

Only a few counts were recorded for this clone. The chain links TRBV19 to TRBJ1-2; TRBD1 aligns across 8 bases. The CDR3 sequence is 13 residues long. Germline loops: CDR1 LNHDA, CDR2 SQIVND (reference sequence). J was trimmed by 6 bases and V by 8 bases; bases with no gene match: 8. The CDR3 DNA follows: TGTGCCAGTTCAGGGCAGGGGGCGGATGGCTACACCTTC. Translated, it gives CASSGQGADGYTF.

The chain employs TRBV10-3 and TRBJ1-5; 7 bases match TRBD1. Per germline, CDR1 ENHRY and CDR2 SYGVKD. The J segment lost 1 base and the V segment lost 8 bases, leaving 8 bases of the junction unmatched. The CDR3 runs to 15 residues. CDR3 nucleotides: TGTGCCATCGGGGCAGGGGGGGGGAGCAATCAGCCCCAGCATTTT. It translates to CAIGAGGGSNQPQHF.

CDR3 nucleotides: TGCGCCAGCAGTGGGACAGGGTGGGACCAGCCCCAGCATTTT. This sequence encodes CASSGTGWDQPQHF. The V gene is TRBV10-1, the J gene TRBJ1-5; 8 nucleotides line up with TRBD1. Germline lookup yields CDR1 WNHNN and CDR2 SYGVQD (reference sequence). The CDR3 loop spans 14 amino acids. Trimming cost V 4 bases and J 7 bases; bases outside gene matches: 6.

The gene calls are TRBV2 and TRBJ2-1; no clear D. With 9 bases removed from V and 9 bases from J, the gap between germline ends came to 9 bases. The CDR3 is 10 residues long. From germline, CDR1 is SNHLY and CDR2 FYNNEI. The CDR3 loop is CASRQVEQFF. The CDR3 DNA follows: TGTGCCAGTCGCCAAGTTGAGCAGTTCTTC.

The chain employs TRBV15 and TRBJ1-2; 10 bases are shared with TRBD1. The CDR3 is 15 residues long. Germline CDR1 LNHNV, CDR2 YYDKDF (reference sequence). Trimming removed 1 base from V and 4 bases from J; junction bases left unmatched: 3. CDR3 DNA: TGTGCCACCAGCAGAGTGACAGGGGGCTTCTATGGCTACACCTTC. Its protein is CATSRVTGGFYGYTF.

The CDR3 bases are TGTGCCAGCAGGTCCACAGGGGACAATCAGCCCCAGCATTTT. Translated, it gives CASRSTGDNQPQHF. The chain employs TRBV28 and TRBJ1-5, with TRBD1 matching 7 bases. The trim removed 6 bases at V and 3 bases at J, leaving 5 bases unmatched. CDR3 length equals 14 residues. Germline V gene data show CDR1 as MDHEN and CDR2 as SYDVKM.

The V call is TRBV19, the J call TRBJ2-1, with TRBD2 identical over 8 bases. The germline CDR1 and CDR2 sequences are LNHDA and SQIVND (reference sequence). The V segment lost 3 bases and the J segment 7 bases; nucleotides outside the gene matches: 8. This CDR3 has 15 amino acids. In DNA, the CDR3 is TGTGCCAGTAGTATGTATAGCGGGACGGGGAATGAGCAGTTCTTC. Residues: CASSMYSGTGNEQFF.

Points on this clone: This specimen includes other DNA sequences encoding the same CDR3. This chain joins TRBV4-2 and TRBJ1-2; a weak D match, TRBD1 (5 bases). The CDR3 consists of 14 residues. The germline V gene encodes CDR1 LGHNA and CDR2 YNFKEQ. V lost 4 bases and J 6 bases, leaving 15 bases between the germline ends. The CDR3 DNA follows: TGTGCCAGCAGCCCGACCCGGCAGGGAAATGGCTACACCTTC. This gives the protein CASSPTRQGNGYTF.

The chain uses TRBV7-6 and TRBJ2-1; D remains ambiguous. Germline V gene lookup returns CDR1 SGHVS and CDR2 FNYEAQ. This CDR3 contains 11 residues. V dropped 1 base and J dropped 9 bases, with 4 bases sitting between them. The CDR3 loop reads CASSLGAEQFF. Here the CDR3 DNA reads TGTGCCAGCAGCTTAGGAGCTGAGCAGTTCTTC.

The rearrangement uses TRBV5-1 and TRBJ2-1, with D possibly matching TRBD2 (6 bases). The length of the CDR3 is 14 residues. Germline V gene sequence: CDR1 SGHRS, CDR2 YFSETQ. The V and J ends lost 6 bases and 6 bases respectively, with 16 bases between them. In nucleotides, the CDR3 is TGCGCCAGCAATTTTCGGGAGAGCGGCAATGAGCAGTTCTTC. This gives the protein CASNFRESGNEQFF. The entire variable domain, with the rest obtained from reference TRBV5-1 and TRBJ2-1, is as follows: KAGVTQTPRYLIKTRGQQVTLSCSPISGHRSVSWYQQTPGQGLQFLFEYFSETQRNKGNFPGRFSGRQFSNSRSEMNVSTLELGDSALYLCASNFRESGNEQFFGPGTRLTVL.